This T cell receptor (beta chain) comes out of a study of T-cell reconstitution after alpha-beta-depleted transplantation in children. The CDR3 runs to 15 residues. J was trimmed by 6 bases and V by 3 bases; bases with no gene match: 10. This clonotype was counted only a few times. Unique molecular identifiers tagged the TCRbeta library. TCRdb used MiXCR to reprocess the PCR reads, holding one entry per CDR3 protein. Among roughly 500,000 distinct CDR3 sequences listed, about 33% were seen once. The chain uses TRBV12-3 or TRBV12-4 and TRBJ1-1; 7 bases map to TRBD1. This specimen was PBMCs from the stem cell graft donor, taken from the stem cell graft. The receptor comes from a human donor who donated a stem cell graft to a child with aplastic anemia. CDR3 nucleotide sequence: TGTGCCAGCAGTTTCGCCGGGACAGCCTACTCTGAAGCTTTCTTT. This sequence encodes CASSFAGTAYSEAFF.